The entry that follows covers one T cell receptor (beta chain) sequence. Its antigen remains unknown. Sequencing used immunoSEQ v3.0 at survey level. Here immunoSEQ multiplex PCR was the method, and the copy in TCRdb shows in-frame clones only, minus some. The data hold 15,000 to 20,000 clones, with approximately 78% observed a single time. Participants living with HIV all received treatment in the United States. Specimens held roughly 0.9-10 million cryopreserved PBMC prior to DNA extraction. These data belong to a study of long-term antiretroviral therapy in people with HIV. Study findings and constraints: Someone took the blood between the mid-2000s and the late 2010s, maybe while older ART regimens were in use. No data on ART adherence, viral resistance or therapy changes.

Deletions cut 6 bases from V and 4 bases from J, with 12 bases between. Germline V gives CDR1 SGHTA, CDR2 FQGNSA. CDR3 length: 13 amino acids. The gene calls are TRBV7-2 and TRBJ1-1; D is possibly TRBD1 (5 bases). The TCR originated in a woman in her late teens or twenties with HIV. Specimen: unsorted PBMCs, collected 0.6 years after starting antiretroviral therapy. CDR3: CASSLDTGTEAFF. The CDR3 DNA reads TGTGCCAGCAGTCTGGACACTGGCACTGAAGCTTTCTTT.